Shown below are 11 T cell receptor beta chains from a single sample sequenced in a study of blood T cells in healthy people across ages. Alongside a J-beta primer mix, a sample-barcoded 5' primer served in a second PCR lasting about 7 to 11 cycles. TCRdb recomputed calls from the 5' RACE reads with MiXCR, one row per CDR3 protein. Of fewer than 2,000,000 distinct CDR3 sequences listed, 34% are singletons. The sequenced sample was blood. The receptors derive from a woman aged 25 to 45 in good health.

This clonotype was detected once. A read error is possible here, since a much larger clone lies one base away. The rearrangement links TRBV4-1 to TRBJ2-1; D is ambiguous. The CDR3 length is 14 residues. In germline, CDR1 is MGHRA, CDR2 YSYEKL. The CDR3 loop reads CASSQPTRRNGQFF. In DNA form, the CDR3 reads TGCGCCAGCAGTCAACCCACGAGGCGCAATGGGCAGTTCTTC.

J is TRBJ1-3 and V is TRBV28; D remains ambiguous. CDR1 MDHEN and CDR2 SYDVKM come from the germline V gene. V dropped 4 bases and J dropped 1 base, with 8 bases sitting between them. CDR3 length equals 14 residues. The CDR3 DNA reads as TGTGCCAGCAGTTCCCCGACTTCTGGAAACACCATATATTTT. Protein: CASSSPTSGNTIYF.

In DNA, the CDR3 is TGCGCCAGCAGCTGGGAGAACACAGGAACAGGCTACACCTTC. It is translated as CASSWENTGTGYTF. V is TRBV5-1 and J is TRBJ1-2; TRBD1 might be the D (5 bases). The ends were cut back, 3 bases at V and 8 bases at J, with 17 bases in the middle. Germline V gives CDR1 SGHRS, CDR2 YFSETQ. The CDR3 extends over 14 amino acids.

Many counts were recorded for this clonotype. CDR3 nucleotides: TGCGCCAGCAGCCAGGGTCCCAGAGATACGCAGTATTTT. Its translation: CASSQGPRDTQYF. The chain couples TRBV4-1 to TRBJ2-3; D not resolved. This CDR3 has 13 residues. CDR1 and CDR2 from the germline V gene are MGHRA and YSYEKL. V gave up 3 bases and J gave up 5 bases, with 9 bases separating them.

The chain employs TRBV20-1 and TRBJ2-5; 7 bases agree with TRBD1. Germline CDR1 is DFQATT and CDR2 is SNEGSKA (reference sequence). The CDR3 covers 15 residues. The V and J ends lost 0 bases and 1 base, in that order; junction bases with no gene match: 5. DNA for the CDR3: TGCAGTGCTAGAGATCTCGGGACAGTCCAAGAGACCCAGTACTTC. Amino acids: CSARDLGTVQETQYF.

This clonotype was observed a few times. The chain couples TRBV27 to TRBJ2-5; D uncertain. The assigned J gene may be wrong: the sequence end matches TRBJ2-7 better. The CDR3 totals 13 residues. From germline, CDR1 is MNHEY and CDR2 SMNVEV (reference sequence). In DNA, the CDR3 is TGTGCCAGCAGTTTATCGGGGATGTACGAGCAGTACTTC. This codes for CASSLSGMYEQYF.

The chain employs TRBV4-2 and TRBJ2-3, with 9 nucleotides matching TRBD2. Trimming cost V 0 bases and J 5 bases; bases outside gene matches: 9. This CDR3 contains 17 residues. CDR1 is LGHNA, CDR2 YNFKEQ, per germline. The DNA for the CDR3 is TGTGCCAGCAGCCAAGATTCAGGCGGGGGGGCGGGAGATACGCAGTATTTT. This sequence encodes CASSQDSGGGAGDTQYF.

This clonotype was found once. V is TRBV20-1 and J is TRBJ2-1; D not resolved. The tail of the sequence fits TRBJ2-7 better, so the J call may be wrong. Per the germline V gene, CDR1 is DFQATT and CDR2 is SNEGSKA (reference sequence). The CDR3 is made up of 16 amino acids. CDR3 sequence (DNA): TGCAGTGCTAGGAAGTCTCGGGCCCTCTCCTACAATGAGCAGTACTTC. Its protein product is CSARKSRALSYNEQYF.

The chain carries TRBV7-9 and TRBJ2-3; D may be TRBD1 (6 bases). The CDR3 covers 15 residues. V was trimmed by 5 bases and J by 4 bases, leaving 16 bases between them. Per the germline V gene, CDR1 is SEHNR and CDR2 is FQNEAQ (reference sequence). The CDR3 DNA sequence: TGTGCCAGCAGCACCTACAGGGATCCGGCAGATACGCAGTATTTT. This codes for CASSTYRDPADTQYF. The entire variable domain, with the rest obtained from reference TRBV7-9 and TRBJ2-3, is as follows: DTGVSQNPRHKITKRGQNVTFRCDPISEHNRLYWYRQTLGQGPEFLTYFQNEAQLEKSRLLSDRFSAERPKGSFSTLEIQRTEQGDSAMYLCASSTYRDPADTQYFGPGTRLTVL.

This clonotype was observed many times. This chain uses TRBV20-1 with TRBJ1-2; D perhaps matches TRBD1 (6 bases). CDR1 is DFQATT, CDR2 SNEGSKA, per germline (reference sequence). The CDR3 has 12 residues. Between the trimmed V and J ends, which lost 3 bases and 2 bases, there was a span of 7 bases. The CDR3, as DNA: TGCAGTGCTAGCCAGGGGAACTATGGCTACACCTTC. It encodes CSASQGNYGYTF.

Details on this clonotype: The junction and the germline gene differ at one end; a read error may be behind it. The V gene is TRBV3-1, the J gene TRBJ1-1; D gene ambiguous. The CDR3 is 13 residues long. The V gene's germline CDR1 is LGHDT and CDR2 YNNKEL (reference sequence). The CDR3 is CAGSQDRGTEAFF. The CDR3 DNA sequence: TGTGCCGGCAGCCAAGATCGTGGTACTGAAGCTTTCTTT.